This T cell receptor beta chain was found in a study of cytomegalovirus exposure and HLA in healthy donors. On this clone: What it binds is unknown.

Study-level findings and limits: The study labeled about 160 TCR beta chains cytomegalovirus-associated. The classifier reportedly diagnosed cytomegalovirus status with high sensitivity and specificity.

The PCR used 60 Vbeta and 13 Jbeta primers. The repertoire was sequenced with immunoSEQ multiplex PCR; TCRdb's copy has only in-frame clones and lacks some. The sample lists about 170,000 clones, about four fifths occurring once. Germline-derived CDR1 and CDR2 are SGHAT and FQNNGV. The CDR3 is 16 residues long. Between the trimmed V and J ends, which lost 0 bases and 6 bases, there was a span of 14 bases. The chain combines TRBV11-2 with TRBJ1-4; a possible D gene is TRBD1 (5 bases). Sequencing used PBMCs. The sequence came from a male donor in good health and CMV-seronegative. CDR3 nucleotide sequence: TGTGCCAGCAGCTTAGATAAGGGGATCGGCGATGAAAAACTGTTTTTT. Translation: CASSLDKGIGDEKLFF.